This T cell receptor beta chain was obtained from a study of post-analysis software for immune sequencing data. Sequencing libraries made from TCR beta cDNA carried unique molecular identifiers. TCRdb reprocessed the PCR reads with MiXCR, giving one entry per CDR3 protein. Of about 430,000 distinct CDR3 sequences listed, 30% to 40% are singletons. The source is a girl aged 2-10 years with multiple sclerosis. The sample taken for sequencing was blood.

CDR3 nucleotide sequence: TGCGCCAGCAGCTTATTAGCGGGAGGGCTGGCAGATACGCAGTATTTT. It yields the protein CASSLLAGGLADTQYF. The chain links TRBV5-1 to TRBJ2-3, with 11 bases identical to TRBD2. The CDR3 has 16 amino acids. Per the germline V gene, CDR1 is SGHRS and CDR2 is YFSETQ. V shed 2 bases, J shed 4 bases, and the junction held 6 bases outside the gene matches.